The clone carrying this TCR beta chain was recorded a few times. Relative to the germline gene, one junction end is altered; a read error may explain this. This CDR3 region has 17 residues. In germline, CDR1 is MNHEY, CDR2 SMNVEV (reference sequence). Sample donors were healthy Caucasian individuals that came from Russia, aged roughly 6 to 95. The entry originates in a study of blood T cells in healthy people across ages. Primed by a sample-barcoded 5' primer and a J-beta primer mix, a second PCR proceeded for roughly 7 to 12 cycles. A tag from a template-switch adaptor with 12 random nucleotides marked each cDNA molecule. TCRdb reprocessed the 5' RACE reads via MiXCR and lists one record per CDR3 protein. The repertoire holds some 1.5 million distinct CDR3 sequences, roughly 30% seen once, with 7.7% in the top ten.

The V gene is TRBV27, the J gene TRBJ2-2; possibly TRBD1 for D (5 bases). Sample: blood. This TCR was recovered from a woman younger than 45 in good health. CDR3 sequence: CASSPFSGSTNTWELFF. The CDR3 DNA is TGTGCCAGCAGTCCCTTTTCAGGGTCCACGAACACCTGGGAGCTGTTTTTT.